These 21 T cell receptor beta chains were sequenced from one sample in a study of T cell responses to AZD1222 COVID-19 vaccine (dated by TCRdb to about 2021). The label giving this sample's time point can be read as: baseline before first vaccination. Receptor amplification or capture employed the immunoSEQ multiplex PCR assay. In its TCRdb copy, this immuneACCESS table keeps in-frame sequences only and misses some clones. Where compared with another copy, unresolved V genes explain less than half of these, and the others have no known cause. For this sample there are about 100,000 clones; 85% to 90% appear just once. The ten largest clones represent 1.2% to 1.5% of the sample. This specimen consisted of peripheral blood, obtained on day 0 of AZD1222 vaccination. These receptor sequences come from an adult in good health.

The genes are TRBV9 and TRBJ2-2; possibly TRBD2 for D (5 bases). Deletions cut 0 bases from V and 3 bases from J, with 6 bases between. CDR1 is SGDLS, CDR2 YYNGEE, per germline. The length of the CDR3 is 14 residues. The CDR3 protein is CASSVAGYTGELFF. DNA for the CDR3: TGTGCCAGCAGCGTAGCGGGGTACACCGGGGAGCTGTTTTTT.

The rearrangement joins TRBV10-3 to TRBJ2-2, with 7 bases aligning to TRBD1. Germline loops: CDR1 ENHRY, CDR2 SYGVKD. The CDR3 runs to 15 residues. Trimming took 3 bases from V and 1 from J; bases not matched to a gene: 2. The CDR3 DNA is TGTGCCATCAGTGATAGGACAGGGAACACCGGGGAGCTGTTTTTT. Protein sequence: CAISDRTGNTGELFF.

The gene calls are TRBV27 and TRBJ1-3; a weak D match, TRBD1 (5 bases). V gave up 6 bases and J gave up 4 bases, with 13 bases separating them. The CDR3 loop spans 14 amino acids. The germline gives CDR1 MNHEY, CDR2 SMNVEV (reference sequence). The CDR3 DNA reads TGTGCCAGCAGCCCGCCGGGGGGAGGAAACACCATATATTTT. This codes for CASSPPGGGNTIYF.

This rearrangement joins TRBV25-1 to TRBJ2-4, with D uncertain. Germline V gene lookup returns CDR1 MGHDK and CDR2 SYGVNS. The ends were cut back, 3 bases at V and 1 base at J, with 4 bases in the middle. This CDR3 has 13 amino acids. The CDR3 region is CASSDPAKNIQYF. The CDR3 bases are TGTGCCAGCAGTGACCCGGCCAAAAACATTCAGTACTTC.

This chain connects TRBV6-2 or TRBV6-3 to TRBJ1-5; 9 nucleotides align to TRBD1. Germline values: CDR1 MNHEY, CDR2 SVGEGT. CDR3 length: 17 residues. With V trimmed by 4 bases and J by 0 bases, 7 bases remained unmatched. The CDR3: CASSWGTGPYSNQPQHF. Written as DNA, the CDR3 is TGTGCCAGCAGTTGGGGGACAGGGCCTTATAGCAATCAGCCCCAGCATTTT.

This sequence joins TRBV7-2 and TRBJ2-1; weak D call: TRBD1 (6 bases). The CDR3 consists of 13 residues. Trimming stripped 5 bases from V and 4 bases from J, with 9 bases between. CDR1 and CDR2 (germline): SGHTA, FQGNSA. The CDR3 loop is CASSVTGYNEQFF. The CDR3 DNA reads TGTGCCAGCAGCGTGACAGGATACAATGAGCAGTTCTTC.

The chain links TRBV6-2 or TRBV6-3 to TRBJ1-1; no firm D call. From germline, CDR1 is MNHEY and CDR2 SVGEGT. The germline V and J ends were trimmed by 3 bases and 0 bases, with 8 bases remaining between them. This CDR3 spans 14 amino acids. CDR3 sequence: CASSYTALNTEAFF. The CDR3 nucleotides read TGTGCCAGCAGTTATACAGCCCTGAACACTGAAGCTTTCTTT.

This chain links TRBV28 with TRBJ1-4; D remains ambiguous. This CDR3 region has 13 residues. The germline CDR1 and CDR2 sequences are MDHEN and SYDVKM. Trimming pared 8 bases from V and 8 bases from J, leaving 15 bases between. The CDR3 loop is CASSTASEEKLFF. For the CDR3, the DNA is TGTGCCAGCTCAACGGCGAGTGAGGAAAAACTGTTTTTT.

This chain links TRBV5-4 with TRBJ1-1; D remains ambiguous. V lost 4 bases and J lost 7, with 8 bases in between. In germline, CDR1 is SGHNT, CDR2 YYREEE (reference sequence). This CDR3 spans 11 amino acids. The CDR3 bases are TGTGCCAGCAGCCTTATGAGTGAAGCTTTCTTT. Its translation: CASSLMSEAFF.

The V and J genes are TRBV28 and TRBJ2-7, with 9 nucleotides matching TRBD2. J gave up 6 bases and V 5 bases, and 20 bases lay outside the gene matches. The CDR3 runs 18 residues. Germline V gene sequence: CDR1 MDHEN, CDR2 SYDVKM. CDR3 sequence reads: CASSLLERREGLRIEQYF. CDR3 in DNA: TGTGCCAGCAGTCTCTTGGAGAGGCGGGAGGGCCTTAGGATCGAGCAGTACTTC.

The rearrangement uses TRBV5-1 and TRBJ1-1; no reliable D call. The V gene lost 5 bases and the J gene lost 0 bases, with 8 bases spanning the gap. This CDR3 is built from 13 residues. Germline V gene data show CDR1 as SGHRS and CDR2 as YFSETQ. The CDR3 DNA reads as TGCGCCAGCAGAGTTACAGTGAACACTGAAGCTTTCTTT. Translated, it gives CASRVTVNTEAFF.

The rearrangement uses TRBV10-3 and TRBJ2-7; 9 nucleotides align to TRBD1. The germline CDR1 and CDR2 sequences are ENHRY and SYGVKD. This CDR3 is 13 amino acids long. With V trimmed by 7 bases and J by 3 bases, 4 bases remained unmatched. The CDR3 DNA reads as TGTGCCATCACCCGGGACAGGGACTACGAGCAGTACTTC. It encodes CAITRDRDYEQYF.

J is TRBJ2-2 and V is TRBV11-2; D is uncertain. Between the trimmed V and J ends, which lost 6 bases and 6 bases, there was a span of 8 bases. The CDR3 extends over 12 amino acids. Germline V gene lookup returns CDR1 SGHAT and CDR2 FQNNGV. CDR3 nucleotide sequence: TGTGCCAGCAGGAAGGTCCCCGGGGAGCTGTTTTTT. This codes for CASRKVPGELFF. The variable domain in full, with the rest retrieved from reference TRBV11-2 and TRBJ2-2, is EAGVAQSPRYKIIEKRQSVAFWCNPISGHATLYWYQQILGQGPKLLIQFQNNGVVDDSQLPKDRFSAERLKGVDSTLKIQPAKLEDSAVYLCASRKVPGELFFGEGSRLTVL.

V is TRBV5-1 and J is TRBJ2-7, with 11 bases that match TRBD2. Germline V gene sequence: CDR1 SGHRS, CDR2 YFSETQ. V trimming: 2 bases; J trimming: 3 bases; junction bases outside the gene matches: 4. This CDR3 comprises 15 residues. The CDR3 reads CASSFSGTSGYEQYF. Written as DNA, the CDR3 is TGCGCCAGCAGCTTCTCCGGGACTAGCGGCTACGAGCAGTACTTC.

This rearrangement joins TRBV19 to TRBJ1-2; the match to TRBD1 covers 9 bases. Germline V CDR1 and CDR2: LNHDA, SQIVND (reference sequence). The V segment lost 7 bases and the J segment 2 bases; nucleotides outside the gene matches: 11. This CDR3 is built from 16 residues. The CDR3 spells CASIGRGGQGNYGYTF. CDR3 in DNA: TGTGCCAGTATCGGACGTGGGGGACAGGGCAACTATGGCTACACCTTC.

This chain joins TRBV6-5 and TRBJ1-1; TRBD1 is a possible D gene (6 bases). This CDR3 comprises 12 residues. Germline V gives CDR1 MNHEY, CDR2 SVGAGI. V gave up 5 bases and J gave up 6 bases, with 10 bases separating them. CDR3 in DNA: TGTGCCAGCAGTACAGGGATCGCTGAAGCTTTCTTT. Its translation: CASSTGIAEAFF.

The V gene is TRBV20-1, the J gene TRBJ2-1; D call uncertain. Germline V CDR1 and CDR2: DFQATT, SNEGSKA (reference sequence). This CDR3 is 9 amino acids long. V dropped 2 bases and J dropped 8 bases, with 1 base sitting between them. In DNA form, the CDR3 reads TGCAGTGCTAGATATGAGCAGTTCTTC. Translation gives CSARYEQFF.

The gene calls are TRBV12-3 or TRBV12-4 and TRBJ2-2; D call uncertain. CDR3 length equals 12 residues. V lost 1 base and J lost 7, with 4 bases in between. The CDR3: CASSLGVGELFF. The CDR3 nucleotides are TGTGCCAGCAGTTTAGGGGTCGGGGAGCTGTTTTTT.

The genes are TRBV3-1 (or the pseudogene TRBV3-2) and TRBJ1-6; TRBD1 matches 9 bases. After removal of 0 bases from V and 11 bases from J, the junction contained 5 bases not matched to a gene. The CDR3 is made up of 15 amino acids. Looked up from germline, CDR1 is LGHDT and CDR2 is YNNKEL (reference sequence). The CDR3 is CASSQDGTGSAPLHF. CDR3 nucleotides: TGTGCCAGCAGCCAAGATGGGACAGGGTCGGCACCCCTCCACTTT.

This clone was observed a single time. The V gene is TRBV3-1 (or the pseudogene TRBV3-2), the J gene TRBJ1-2; D unclear. V was pared by 3 bases and J by 8 bases, with 13 bases between. Germline lookup yields CDR1 LGHDT and CDR2 YNNKEL (reference sequence). The CDR3 contains 13 residues. In DNA form, the CDR3 reads TGTGCCAGCAGCCACGAGGCGACGGGGGGCTACACCTTC. This sequence encodes CASSHEATGGYTF.

The chain joins TRBV27 to TRBJ2-7; 13 bases are a match to TRBD2. This CDR3 spans 15 amino acids. Unmatched junction bases numbered 9, after V lost 4 bases and J lost 9 bases. CDR1 is MNHEY, CDR2 SMNVEV, per germline (reference sequence). CDR3 residues: CASSSRTRLAGGQYF. The CDR3 DNA reads TGTGCCAGCAGTTCCCGCACCCGACTAGCGGGAGGGCAGTACTTC.